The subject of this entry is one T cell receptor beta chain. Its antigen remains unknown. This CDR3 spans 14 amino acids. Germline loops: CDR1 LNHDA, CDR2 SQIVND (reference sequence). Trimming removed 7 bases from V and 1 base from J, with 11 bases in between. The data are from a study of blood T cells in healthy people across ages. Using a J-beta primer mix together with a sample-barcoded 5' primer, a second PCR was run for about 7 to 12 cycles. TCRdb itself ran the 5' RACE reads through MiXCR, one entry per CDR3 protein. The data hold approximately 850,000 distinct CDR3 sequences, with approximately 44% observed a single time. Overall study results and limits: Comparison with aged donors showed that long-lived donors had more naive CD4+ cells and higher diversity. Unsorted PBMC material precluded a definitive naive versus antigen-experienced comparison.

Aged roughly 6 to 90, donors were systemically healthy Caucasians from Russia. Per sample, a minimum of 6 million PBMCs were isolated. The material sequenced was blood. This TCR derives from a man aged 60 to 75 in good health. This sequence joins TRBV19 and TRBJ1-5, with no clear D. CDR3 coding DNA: TGTGCCAGTAAACTGGAGGCGAGCAATCAGCCCCAGCATTTT. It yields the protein CASKLEASNQPQHF.